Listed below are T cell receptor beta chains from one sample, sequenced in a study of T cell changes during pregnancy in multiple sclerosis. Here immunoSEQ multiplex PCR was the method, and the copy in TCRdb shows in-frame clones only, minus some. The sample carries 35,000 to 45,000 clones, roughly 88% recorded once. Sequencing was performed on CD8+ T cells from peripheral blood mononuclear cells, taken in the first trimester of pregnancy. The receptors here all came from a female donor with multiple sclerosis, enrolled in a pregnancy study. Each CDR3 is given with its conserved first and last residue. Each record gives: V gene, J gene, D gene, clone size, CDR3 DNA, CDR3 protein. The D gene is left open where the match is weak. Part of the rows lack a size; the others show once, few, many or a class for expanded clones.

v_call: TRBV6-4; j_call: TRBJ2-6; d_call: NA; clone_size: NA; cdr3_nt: TGTGCCAGCAGTGACACCCGGACAGACGGGGCCAACGTCCTGACTTTC; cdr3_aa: CASSDTRTDGANVLTF
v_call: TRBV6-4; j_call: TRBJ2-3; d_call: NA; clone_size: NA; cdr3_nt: TGTGCCAGCAGTGACTCCTCAGGAGGGGCAGATACGCAGTATTTT; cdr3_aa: CASSDSSGGADTQYF
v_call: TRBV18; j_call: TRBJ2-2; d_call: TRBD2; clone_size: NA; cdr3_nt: TGTGCCAGCTCATCTCGCGACCTCACGGAGATACTAGCGGGGGAAACCGGGGAGCTGTTTTTT; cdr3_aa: CASSSRDLTEILAGETGELFF
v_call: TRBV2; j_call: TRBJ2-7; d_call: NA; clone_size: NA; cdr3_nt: TGTGCCAGCAGTAGGGGGGAGCAGTACTTC; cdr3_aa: CASSRGEQYF
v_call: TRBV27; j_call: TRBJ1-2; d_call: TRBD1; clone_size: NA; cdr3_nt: TGTGCCAGCAGTTTACGACAGGGGGATGGCTACACCTTC; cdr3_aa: CASSLRQGDGYTF
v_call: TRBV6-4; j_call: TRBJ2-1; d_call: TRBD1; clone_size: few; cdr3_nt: TGTGCCAGCAGTGACTCGACGGAGAGGGGGCAGCAGTTCTTC; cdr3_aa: CASSDSTERGQQFF
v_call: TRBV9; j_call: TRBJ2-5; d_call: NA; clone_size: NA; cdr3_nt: TGTGCCAGCAGCACTAATCAACAAACAGGAGAAGAGACCCAGTACTTC; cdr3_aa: CASSTNQQTGEETQYF
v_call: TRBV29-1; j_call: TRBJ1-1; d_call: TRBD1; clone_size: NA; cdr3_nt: TGCAGCGTCAATGATGCGTTCAGGGGGCCTGAAGCTTTCTTT; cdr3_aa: CSVNDAFRGPEAFF
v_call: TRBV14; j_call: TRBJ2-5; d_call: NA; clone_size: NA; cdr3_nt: TGTGCCAGCAGCCAACTTCAGGGGTTTGGAGGACAAGAGACCCAGTACTTC; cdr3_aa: CASSQLQGFGGQETQYF
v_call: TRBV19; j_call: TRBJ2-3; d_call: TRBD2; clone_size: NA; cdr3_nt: TGTGCCAGTAGTATAGCTAGCGGGGGTACAGATACGCAGTATTTT; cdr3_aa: CASSIASGGTDTQYF
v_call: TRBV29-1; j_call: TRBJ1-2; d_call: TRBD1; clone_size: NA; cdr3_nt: TGCAGCGTTGAGGGGGACAGGGGGCTGGATGGCTACACCTTC; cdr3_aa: CSVEGDRGLDGYTF
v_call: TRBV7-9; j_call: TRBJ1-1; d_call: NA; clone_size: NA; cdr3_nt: TGTGCCAGCGACCAGGGAGGCACTGAAGCTTTCTTT; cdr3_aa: CASDQGGTEAFF
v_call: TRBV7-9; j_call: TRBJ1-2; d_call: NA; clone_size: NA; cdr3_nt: TGTGCCAGCAGCCACCCTCGGGGGGTTTCGGGTGGCTACACCTTC; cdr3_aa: CASSHPRGVSGGYTF
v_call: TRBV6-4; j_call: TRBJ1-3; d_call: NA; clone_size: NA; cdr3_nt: TGTGCCAGCAGTGAGAAACTCGGTGTTCCTGGAAACACCATATATTTT; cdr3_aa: CASSEKLGVPGNTIYF
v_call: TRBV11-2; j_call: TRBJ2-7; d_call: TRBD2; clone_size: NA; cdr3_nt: TGTGCCAGCAGCTGGGGGGGAGGGAACTACGAGCAGTACTTC; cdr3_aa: CASSWGGGNYEQYF
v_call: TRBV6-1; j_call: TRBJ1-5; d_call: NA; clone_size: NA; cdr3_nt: TGTGCCAGCAGTGAAGGGACAGAAAATCAGCCCCAGCATTTT; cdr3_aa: CASSEGTENQPQHF
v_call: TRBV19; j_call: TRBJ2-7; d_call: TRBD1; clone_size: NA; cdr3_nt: TGTGCCAGTAGTATGGGACAGGGGGCTGGGGAGCAGTACTTC; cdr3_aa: CASSMGQGAGEQYF
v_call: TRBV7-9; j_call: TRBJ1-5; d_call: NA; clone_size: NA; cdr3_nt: TGTGCCAGCAGCGAAATAGGGGCCAGGCAGCCCCAGCATTTT; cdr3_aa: CASSEIGARQPQHF
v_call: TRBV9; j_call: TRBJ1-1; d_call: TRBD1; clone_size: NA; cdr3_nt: TGTGCCAGCAGCCTCCGGGACAGGGAGACTGAAGCTTTCTTT; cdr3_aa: CASSLRDRETEAFF
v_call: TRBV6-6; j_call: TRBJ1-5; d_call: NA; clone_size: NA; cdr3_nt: TGTGCCAGCAGACCCTACAATCAGCCCCAGCATTTT; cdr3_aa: CASRPYNQPQHF
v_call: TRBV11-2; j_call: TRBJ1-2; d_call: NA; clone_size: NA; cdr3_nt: TGTGCCAGCAGCTCAGGGTTTTCCTATGGCTACACCTTC; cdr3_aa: CASSSGFSYGYTF
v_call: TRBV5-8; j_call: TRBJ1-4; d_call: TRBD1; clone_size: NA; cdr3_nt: TGTGCCAGCAGCTGGGGACAGGCGGGGAATGAAAAACTGTTTTTT; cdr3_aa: CASSWGQAGNEKLFF
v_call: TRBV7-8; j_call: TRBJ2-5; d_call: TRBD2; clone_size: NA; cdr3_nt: TGTGCCAGCAGCTTAGGCTCTAGCGGGGGTTCTAGAGAGACCCAGTACTTC; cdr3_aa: CASSLGSSGGSRETQYF
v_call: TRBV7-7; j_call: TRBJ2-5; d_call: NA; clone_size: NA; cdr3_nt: TGTGCCAGCGCGGGCCTCGAAGAGACCCAGTACTTC; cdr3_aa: CASAGLEETQYF
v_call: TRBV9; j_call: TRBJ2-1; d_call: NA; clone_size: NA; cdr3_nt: TGTGCCAGCAGCGTAGGTAGGGATAGCGGATACTCCTACAATGAGCAGTTCTTC; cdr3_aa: CASSVGRDSGYSYNEQFF
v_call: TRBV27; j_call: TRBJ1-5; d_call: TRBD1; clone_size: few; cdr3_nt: TGTGCCAGCGGCGAACCTACGACAGGGTATCAGCCCCAGCATTTT; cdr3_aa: CASGEPTTGYQPQHF
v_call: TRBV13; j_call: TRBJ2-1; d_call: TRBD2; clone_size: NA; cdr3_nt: TGTGCCAGCAGCTTATGGTTGGGCGGGGGGGTTAATGAGCAGTTCTTC; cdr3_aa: CASSLWLGGGVNEQFF
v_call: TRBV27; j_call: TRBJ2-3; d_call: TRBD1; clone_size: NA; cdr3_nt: TGTGCCAGCAGTACCCGGGACAGGGCCCCGTACACAGATACGCAGTATTTT; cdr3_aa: CASSTRDRAPYTDTQYF
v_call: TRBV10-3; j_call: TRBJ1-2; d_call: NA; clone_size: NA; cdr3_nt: TGTGCCATCGGCTTGGGTGGGGGGGCGCTTGGCTACACCTTC; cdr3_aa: CAIGLGGGALGYTF
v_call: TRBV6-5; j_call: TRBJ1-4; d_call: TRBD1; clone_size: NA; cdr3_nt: TGTGCCAGCAGTTACGGGACAGGGAAAGAAAAACTGTTTTTT; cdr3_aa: CASSYGTGKEKLFF
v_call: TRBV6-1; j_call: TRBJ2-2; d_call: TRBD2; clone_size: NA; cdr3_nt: TGTGCCAGCAGTGATTGGGGGGGGTTCACCGGGGAGCTGTTTTTT; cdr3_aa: CASSDWGGFTGELFF
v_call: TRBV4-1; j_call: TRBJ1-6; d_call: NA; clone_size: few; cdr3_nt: TGCGCCAGCAGCCAAAGCCGGTTGGACACAAGCTATAATTCACCCCTCCACTTT; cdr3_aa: CASSQSRLDTSYNSPLHF
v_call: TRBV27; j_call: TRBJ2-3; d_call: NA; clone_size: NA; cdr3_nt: TGTGCCAGCAGTTTATTAGGGAGCCGAGTAGATACGCAGTATTTT; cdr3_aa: CASSLLGSRVDTQYF
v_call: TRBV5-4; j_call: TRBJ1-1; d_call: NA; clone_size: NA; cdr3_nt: TGTGCCAGCAGCCGCGGGCAAATCGGTTTATGGGACACTGAAGCTTTCTTT; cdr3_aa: CASSRGQIGLWDTEAFF
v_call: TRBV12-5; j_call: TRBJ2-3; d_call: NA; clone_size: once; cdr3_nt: TGTGCTAGTGGCGTGTGGGGGCCCACAGATACGCAGTATTTT; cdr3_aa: CASGVWGPTDTQYF
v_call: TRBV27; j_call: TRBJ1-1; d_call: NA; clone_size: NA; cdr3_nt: TGTGCCAGCAGTTTGGCGGGGACGGGAATCACTGAAGCTTTCTTT; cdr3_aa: CASSLAGTGITEAFF
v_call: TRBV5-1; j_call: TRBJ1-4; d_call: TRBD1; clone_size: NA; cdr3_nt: TGCGCCAGCAGCCTCTTGGGACAGGGGACCAGCGAGAACGAAAAACTGTTTTTT; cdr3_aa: CASSLLGQGTSENEKLFF
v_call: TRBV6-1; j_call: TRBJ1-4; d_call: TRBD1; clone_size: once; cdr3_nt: TGTGCCAGCAATGAAGGGACAGGGTGGGCGACAACTAATGAAAAACTGTTTTTT; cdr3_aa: CASNEGTGWATTNEKLFF
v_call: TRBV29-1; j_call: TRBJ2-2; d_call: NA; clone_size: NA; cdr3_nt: TGCAGCGTTGAAGACCCTACCGGGGAGCTGTTTTTT; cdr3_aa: CSVEDPTGELFF
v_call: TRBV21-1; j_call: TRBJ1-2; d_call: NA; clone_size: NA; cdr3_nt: TGTGCCAGCAGCAAAGCCCCTGGGTCCACCACAACAGGGGGCCTCTATTGGAATGGCTACACCTTC; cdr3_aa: CASSKAPGSTTTGGLYWNGYTF
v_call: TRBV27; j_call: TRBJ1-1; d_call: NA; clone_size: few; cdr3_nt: TGTGCCAGCAGTCGAGGGAACACTGAAGCTTTCTTT; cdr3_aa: CASSRGNTEAFF
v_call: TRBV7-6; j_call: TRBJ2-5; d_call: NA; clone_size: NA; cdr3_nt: TGTGCCAGCAGCTCAAAAGAGACCCAGTACTTC; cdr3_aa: CASSSKETQYF
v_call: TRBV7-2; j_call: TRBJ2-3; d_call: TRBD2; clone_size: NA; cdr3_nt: TGTGCCAGCAGCTTAGCGCCGGTAGCGGGGGGCGCAGATACGCAGTATTTT; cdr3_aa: CASSLAPVAGGADTQYF
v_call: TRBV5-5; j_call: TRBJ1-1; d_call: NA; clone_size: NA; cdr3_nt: TGTGCCAGCAGCTTAGGACACGACGGGACTGAAGCTTTCTTT; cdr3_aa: CASSLGHDGTEAFF
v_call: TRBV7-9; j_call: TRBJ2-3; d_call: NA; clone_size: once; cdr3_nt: TGTGCCAGCCGAGCGGCTGGGGGGGATACGCAGTATTTT; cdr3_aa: CASRAAGGDTQYF
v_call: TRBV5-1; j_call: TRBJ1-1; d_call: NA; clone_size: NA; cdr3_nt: TGCGCCAGCAGCCCGAGTCAGGGCGCCCTGAACACTGAAGCTTTCTTT; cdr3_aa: CASSPSQGALNTEAFF
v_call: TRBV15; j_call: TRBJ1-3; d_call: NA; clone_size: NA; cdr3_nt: TGTGCCACCAGCAGTAGGGGATCGGGAAACACCATATATTTT; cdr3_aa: CATSSRGSGNTIYF
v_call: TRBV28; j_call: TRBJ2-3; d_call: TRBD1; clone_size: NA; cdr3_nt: TGTGCCAGCAGTTGGCCCCCCGACAGGGGGGGAGGAGATACGCAGTATTTT; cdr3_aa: CASSWPPDRGGGDTQYF